The 18 T cell receptor beta chains below come from one sample, sequenced in a study of cytotoxic CD8 clonotypes in ibrutinib-treated CLL. Generated by immunoSEQ multiplex PCR, the TCRdb table keeps only in-frame clones and is missing some. The repertoire has tens of thousands of clones, around 78% of them found once; the top ten carry just over 20%. This specimen consisted of PBMCs, obtained after 24 months of ibrutinib treatment. The receptor source for this set is a human donor with chronic lymphocytic leukemia.

This sequence joins TRBV6-5 and TRBJ1-1; D remains ambiguous. The CDR3 covers 15 residues. CDR1 and CDR2 from the germline V gene are MNHEY and SVGAGI. V shed 5 bases and J shed 4 bases, with 17 bases lying between them. CDR3 amino acids: CASSHHRGLATEAFF. The CDR3 DNA sequence: TGTGCCAGCAGTCACCACAGAGGGTTGGCCACTGAAGCTTTCTTT.

This rearrangement joins TRBV9 to TRBJ2-2, with a weak D call TRBD1 (6 bases). CDR3 length: 14 residues. The V and J ends lost 6 bases and 6 bases respectively, with 15 bases between them. The V gene's germline CDR1 is SGDLS and CDR2 YYNGEE. As DNA, the CDR3 is TGTGCCAGCACAGGGGTCACCCACTCCGGGGAGCTGTTTTTT. Its translation: CASTGVTHSGELFF.

This rearrangement joins TRBV9 to TRBJ2-7; 9 bases are shared with TRBD1. The germline CDR1 and CDR2 sequences are SGDLS and YYNGEE. The J segment lost 4 bases and the V segment lost 3 bases, leaving 11 bases of the junction unmatched. The CDR3 runs to 16 residues. The CDR3 region is CASSESGQGPYYEQYF. CDR3 sequence (DNA): TGTGCCAGCAGCGAATCCGGACAGGGGCCTTATTACGAGCAGTACTTC.

The chain uses TRBV7-8 and TRBJ2-3; D is ambiguous. CDR3 size: 15 residues. CDR1 is SGHVS, CDR2 FQNEAQ, per germline. The V end was cut by 1 base, the J end by 6 bases, with 14 bases between. The chain's CDR3 is CASSLDRLLRDTQYF. DNA for the CDR3: TGTGCCAGCAGCTTAGACCGCCTCTTAAGGGATACGCAGTATTTT.

The chain links TRBV20-1 to TRBJ2-7; the D gene is possibly TRBD2 (5 bases). This CDR3 has 11 residues. V lost 3 bases to trimming and J lost 6 bases, with 9 bases between them. Germline V gene data show CDR1 as DFQATT and CDR2 as SNEGSKA (reference sequence). CDR3 amino acids: CSASRAAEQYF. The CDR3 coding sequence is TGCAGTGCTAGCCGAGCGGCCGAGCAGTACTTC.

The rearrangement links TRBV4-1 to TRBJ2-1; possibly TRBD1 or TRBD2 for D (5 bases each). The CDR3 is 16 residues long. V lost 1 base, J lost 8 bases, and 18 bases lay in between. CDR1 is MGHRA and CDR2 is YSYEKL in the germline V gene. The CDR3 here is CASSQGPGLESYEQFF. DNA for the CDR3: TGCGCCAGCAGCCAAGGCCCGGGGCTAGAGTCTTATGAGCAGTTCTTC.

The chain carries TRBV6-4 and TRBJ1-4; D uncertain. Germline V lookup: CDR1 MRHNA, CDR2 SNTAGT. Trimming shortened V by 4 bases and J by 0 bases, and 18 bases separated the two germline ends. The CDR3 has 18 residues. CDR3 loop: CASSAPYVHASTNEKLFF. The CDR3 DNA is TGTGCCAGCAGTGCACCCTACGTACACGCCTCAACTAATGAAAAACTGTTTTTT.

This clone was observed a single time. The DNA of the CDR3 is TGTGCCAGCAGGGAGACAGGGGGGCGAGAGACCCAGTACTTC. This encodes CASRETGGRETQYF. The chain joins TRBV7-9 to TRBJ2-5; 9 nucleotides agree with TRBD1. The germline V gene has CDR1 SEHNR and CDR2 FQNEAQ (reference sequence). The junction had 6 bases not matched to a gene; V was cut back by 6 bases and J by 4 bases. There are 14 residues in the CDR3.

The genes are TRBV29-1 and TRBJ1-2; D remains unclear. Germline V gene sequence: CDR1 SQVTM, CDR2 ANQGSEA. This CDR3 has 10 residues. V lost 3 bases and J 6 bases, leaving 5 bases between the germline ends. The CDR3 DNA reads TGCAGCGTTGATTCTGATGGCTACACCTTC. Its translation: CSVDSDGYTF.

This clone was seen more than once but under ten times. V gene TRBV28 combines with J gene TRBJ1-5, with D hard to call. With 8 bases removed from V and 5 bases from J, the gap between germline ends came to 7 bases. The CDR3 is 11 residues long. The V gene's germline CDR1 is MDHEN and CDR2 SYDVKM. In DNA, the CDR3 is TGTGCCAGCGGGAGCTATCAGCCCCAGCATTTT. Its protein product is CASGSYQPQHF.

The chain recombines TRBV7-6 with TRBJ2-5; 12 nucleotides line up with TRBD1. The CDR3 contains 16 residues. V was pared by 0 bases and J by 5 bases, with 4 bases of the junction left unmatched. From germline, CDR1 is SGHVS and CDR2 FNYEAQ. CDR3 sequence: CASSLAGDRGRETQYF. DNA of the CDR3: TGTGCCAGCAGCTTAGCGGGGGACAGGGGGCGTGAGACCCAGTACTTC.

V and J are TRBV28 and TRBJ2-7; D might be TRBD1 or TRBD2, each matching 5 bases. Germline V lookup: CDR1 MDHEN, CDR2 SYDVKM. V was trimmed by 10 bases and J by 0 bases, leaving 13 bases between them. There are 13 residues in the CDR3. CDR3 sequence (DNA): TGTGCCACTTCGGGGCTGAGCTCCTACGAGCAGTACTTC. It specifies CATSGLSSYEQYF.

The chain carries TRBV7-2 and TRBJ2-3; perhaps TRBD1 as D (6 bases). V lost 5 bases to trimming and J lost 5 bases, with 14 bases between them. CDR3 size: 14 residues. The germline V gene has CDR1 SGHTA and CDR2 FQGNSA. The CDR3 spells CASSPQKGVDTQYF. DNA for the CDR3: TGTGCCAGCAGCCCTCAAAAGGGGGTAGATACGCAGTATTTT.

CDR3 protein: CASSSGAQEQYF. In nucleotides, the CDR3 is TGCGCCAGCAGCTCTGGCGCGCAGGAGCAGTACTTC. V is TRBV5-1 and J is TRBJ2-7; D remains ambiguous. The CDR3 loop spans 12 amino acids. Deletions cut 3 bases from V and 7 bases from J, with 11 bases between. Germline loops: CDR1 SGHRS, CDR2 YFSETQ. The whole variable domain, remainder taken from reference TRBV5-1 and TRBJ2-7, is KAGVTQTPRYLIKTRGQQVTLSCSPISGHRSVSWYQQTPGQGLQFLFEYFSETQRNKGNFPGRFSGRQFSNSRSEMNVSTLELGDSALYLCASSSGAQEQYFGPGTRLTVT.

The genes are TRBV5-5 and TRBJ1-5; the match to TRBD1 covers 9 bases. This CDR3 is built from 15 residues. Germline V gene sequence: CDR1 SGHKS, CDR2 YYEKEE (reference sequence). Trimming at V came to 4 bases and at J to 6 bases, leaving 8 bases not matched to a gene. The CDR3 spells CASSEGGTGTQPQHF. Here the CDR3 DNA reads TGTGCCAGCAGCGAAGGAGGGACAGGGACTCAGCCCCAGCATTTT.

This clone was recorded once. The gene calls are TRBV7-2 and TRBJ2-6, with 7 bases aligning to TRBD1. Per germline, CDR1 SGHTA and CDR2 FQGNSA. V was pared by 5 bases and J by 0 bases, with 10 bases of the junction left unmatched. The CDR3 runs 18 residues. As DNA, the CDR3 is TGTGCCAGCAGCAAAGACGGGACAGTTTACTCTGGGGCCAACGTCCTGACTTTC. Protein sequence: CASSKDGTVYSGANVLTF. Based on the CDR3 plus reference TRBV7-2 and TRBJ2-6, the full variable domain is GAGVSQSPSNKVTEKGKDVELRCDPISGHTALYWYRQSLGQGLEFLIYFQGNSAPDKSGLPSDRFSAERTGGSVSTLTIQRTQQEDSAVYLCASSKDGTVYSGANVLTFGAGSRLTVL.

The chain joins TRBV5-1 to TRBJ2-5; D is perhaps TRBD1 (6 bases). The CDR3 extends over 15 amino acids. V shed 0 bases and J shed 0 bases, with 9 bases lying between them. Germline V lookup: CDR1 SGHRS, CDR2 YFSETQ. The CDR3 here is CASSLATGHQETQYF. CDR3 DNA sequence: TGCGCCAGCAGCTTGGCCACAGGGCACCAAGAGACCCAGTACTTC.

The chain uses TRBV9 and TRBJ1-2, with TRBD1 identical over 8 bases. CDR3 size: 15 residues. CDR1 is SGDLS, CDR2 YYNGEE, per germline. The V and J ends lost 4 bases and 5 bases, in that order; junction bases with no gene match: 10. The CDR3 sequence is CASSSHSDRGYGYTF. The CDR3 DNA reads as TGTGCCAGCAGCTCCCATAGTGACAGGGGTTATGGCTACACCTTC.